Following are 22 T cell receptor beta chains from one sample sequenced in a study of PD-1 blockade in classical Hodgkin lymphoma. All the patients suffered relapse after autologous stem cell transplantation, and brentuximab vedotin exposure differed. Produced via immunoSEQ multiplex PCR; TCRdb's table is partial and in-frame only. The profile shows about 17,000 clones, 75% to 85% of them singletons. The material was peripheral blood mononuclear cells (PBMCs), obtained at baseline. The receptors derive from a human donor with classical Hodgkin lymphoma.

The chain couples TRBV2 to TRBJ1-2, with D hard to call. Trimming removed 4 bases at V and 2 bases at J, with 8 bases between. Germline CDR1 and CDR2: SNHLY and FYNNEI. This CDR3 contains 13 residues. In DNA, the CDR3 is TGTGCCAGCAGTGTCCAACCAAACTATGGCTACACCTTC. This gives the protein CASSVQPNYGYTF.

This clone came up a few times. The chain combines TRBV5-6 with TRBJ1-6; D not resolved. There are 13 residues in the CDR3. From germline, CDR1 is SGHDT and CDR2 YYEEEE. V shed 0 bases and J shed 10 bases, with 8 bases lying between them. CDR3 sequence (DNA): TGTGCCAGCAGCTTGGGACCACGGTCACCCCTCCACTTT. Protein: CASSLGPRSPLHF.

V gene TRBV19 combines with J gene TRBJ1-2; D remains ambiguous. V gave up 7 bases and J gave up 1 base, with 13 bases separating them. CDR3 length: 14 amino acids. Germline assignment: CDR1 LNHDA and CDR2 SQIVND (reference sequence). In DNA, the CDR3 is TGTGCCAGTACCTTCGCGGGCCTTAACTATGGCTACACCTTC. It translates to CASTFAGLNYGYTF.

This sequence joins TRBV30 and TRBJ2-7; possible D gene TRBD1, 5 bases. V gave up 1 base and J gave up 3 bases, with 10 bases separating them. Germline assignment: CDR1 GTSNPN and CDR2 SVGIG (reference sequence). The CDR3 extends over 13 amino acids. The CDR3 sequence: CAWSGRAFYEQYF. In nucleotides, the CDR3 is TGTGCCTGGAGTGGCAGGGCCTTCTACGAGCAGTACTTC.

The gene calls are TRBV9 and TRBJ2-1; D is possibly TRBD2 (5 bases). This CDR3 contains 12 residues. Trimming cost V 0 bases and J 8 bases, with 6 bases left between them. Per the germline V gene, CDR1 is SGDLS and CDR2 is YYNGEE. CDR3 sequence reads: CASSVGGDEQFF. The CDR3 DNA reads TGTGCCAGCAGCGTAGGGGGAGATGAGCAGTTCTTC.

The chain uses TRBV7-2 and TRBJ2-7, with TRBD2 matching 8 bases. Per germline, CDR1 SGHTA and CDR2 FQGNSA. The V segment lost 0 bases and the J segment 6 bases; nucleotides outside the gene matches: 7. This CDR3 spans 15 amino acids. The CDR3 nucleotides read TGTGCCAGCAGCTTAGCCAGTACTAGCGGAGGCGAGCAGTACTTC. This sequence encodes CASSLASTSGGEQYF. Full variable domain (rest looked up from reference TRBV7-2 and TRBJ2-7): GAGVSQSPSNKVTEKGKDVELRCDPISGHTALYWYRQSLGQGLEFLIYFQGNSAPDKSGLPSDRFSAERTGGSVSTLTIQRTQQEDSAVYLCASSLASTSGGEQYFGPGTRLTVT.

Within the sample, this clone is medium-sized. The chain carries TRBV5-6 and TRBJ1-2, with D hard to call. This CDR3 is 14 amino acids long. Germline V gene lookup returns CDR1 SGHDT and CDR2 YYEEEE. V shed 0 bases and J shed 8 bases, with 14 bases lying between them. CDR3 sequence (DNA): TGTGCCAGCAGCTTGGGATACCTGCCCCTAGGCTACACCTTC. Its translation is CASSLGYLPLGYTF.

The chain couples TRBV25-1 to TRBJ1-1; no clear D. Trimming removed 2 bases at V and 4 bases at J, with 8 bases between. Germline values: CDR1 MGHDK, CDR2 SYGVNS. The CDR3 sequence is 13 residues long. The CDR3 coding sequence is TGTGCCAGCAGTGAACAAGGTGCCACTGAAGCTTTCTTT. This gives the protein CASSEQGATEAFF.

The chain links TRBV5-1 to TRBJ2-5; no definite D call. The CDR3 has 15 residues. CDR1 is SGHRS and CDR2 is YFSETQ in the germline V gene. Trimming removed 0 bases at V and 3 bases at J, with 12 bases between. CDR3 nucleotides: TGCGCCAGCAGCTTGGATGGCAATTCAGAAGAGACCCAGTACTTC. It specifies CASSLDGNSEETQYF.

This chain uses TRBV23-1 with TRBJ1-2, with D hard to call. Being an ORF, TRBV23-1 has a function that is uncertain. This CDR3 is built from 14 residues. The V end lost 6 bases, the J end lost 4 bases, and 15 bases lay between the germline ends. DNA for the CDR3: TGCGCCAGCAGGGTAGCACCAAAATCCTATGGCTACACCTTC. Encoded protein: CASRVAPKSYGYTF.

As regards this clone: One end of the junction varies from germline; a read error may be responsible. V usage is TRBV19 and J usage is TRBJ2-2, with a possible D match to TRBD1 (5 bases). This CDR3 contains 18 residues. Looked up from germline, CDR1 is LNHDA and CDR2 is SQIVND (reference sequence). This CDR3 reads CFISANPLPSKGTGELFF. The CDR3 nucleotides read TGCTTCATATCTGCAAACCCGCTTCCCTCGAAGGGGACCGGGGAGCTGTTTTTT.

V usage is TRBV4-1 and J usage is TRBJ2-5; 9 positions agree with TRBD2. The germline V gene has CDR1 MGHRA and CDR2 YSYEKL. The CDR3 totals 17 residues. V shed 0 bases, J shed 4 bases, and the junction held 9 bases outside the gene matches. The CDR3 DNA reads as TGCGCCAGCAGCCAAGAAAGATCCAGCGGGAGGCCAGAGACCCAGTACTTC. This gives the protein CASSQERSSGRPETQYF.

This clone has just a few counts. CDR3 amino acids: CASSSPGQGSYEQYF. CDR3 sequence (DNA): TGTGCCAGCAGTTCTCCGGGACAGGGTAGCTACGAGCAGTACTTC. The chain carries TRBV28 and TRBJ2-7; 9 nucleotides match TRBD1. Germline V gene data show CDR1 as MDHEN and CDR2 as SYDVKM. The length of the CDR3 is 15 residues. V was clipped by 4 bases and J by 3 bases; unmatched bases: 7.

V is TRBV6-1 and J is TRBJ2-3, with a possible D match to TRBD1 (5 bases). The better agreement between TRBJ1-5 and the DNA end casts doubt on the J call. Germline loops: CDR1 MNHNS, CDR2 SASEGT. The CDR3 length is 14 residues. The CDR3 loop reads CAGRSSGGSGTQHF. The CDR3, as DNA: TGTGCCGGAAGGAGCAGCGGGGGGTCAGGTACGCAGCATTTT.

The rearrangement joins TRBV7-6 to TRBJ1-1; possible D gene TRBD1, 6 bases. The CDR3 contains 13 residues. In germline, CDR1 is SGHVS, CDR2 FNYEAQ. Trimming removed 5 bases from V and 5 bases from J, with 12 bases in between. The DNA for the CDR3 is TGTGCCAGCAGCCCAAACAGGGATACTGAAGCTTTCTTT. The encoded protein is CASSPNRDTEAFF.

J is TRBJ1-4 and V is TRBV5-6, with D maybe TRBD1 (6 bases). The CDR3 runs 15 residues. Trimming took 1 base from V and 6 from J, leaving 13 bases between them. Germline-derived CDR1 and CDR2 are SGHDT and YYEEEE. This chain's CDR3 is CASSLLGQGYEKLFF. CDR3 nucleotide sequence: TGTGCCAGCAGCTTGTTGGGTCAGGGGTATGAAAAACTGTTTTTT.

J is TRBJ2-2 and V is TRBV28; a weak D match, TRBD1 (6 bases). V shed 3 bases and J shed 1 base, with 6 bases lying between them. Germline lookup yields CDR1 MDHEN and CDR2 SYDVKM. The CDR3 is 14 amino acids. CDR3 DNA sequence: TGTGCCAGCAGTTTGACAGGGAACACCGGGGAGCTGTTTTTT. Translation gives CASSLTGNTGELFF.

The chain recombines TRBV7-9 with TRBJ2-2; 10 bases align to TRBD2. The length of the CDR3 is 16 residues. The V gene end was trimmed by 3 bases and the J gene end by 4 bases; junction bases not matched to a gene: 5. Looked up from germline, CDR1 is SEHNR and CDR2 is FQNEAQ (reference sequence). In DNA form, the CDR3 reads TGTGCCAGCAGCTTGCCCAGCGGGGGGGCCACCGGGGAGCTGTTTTTT. This encodes CASSLPSGGATGELFF.

This CDR3 reads CASESGWGGLNYGYTF. Here the CDR3 DNA reads TGCGCCAGCGAATCGGGCTGGGGAGGACTTAACTATGGCTACACCTTC. The chain carries TRBV10-2 and TRBJ1-2; D not certain. V gave up 8 bases and J gave up 1 base, with 20 bases separating them. This CDR3 spans 16 amino acids. Germline V gives CDR1 WSHSY, CDR2 SAAADI.

The rearrangement links TRBV18 to TRBJ2-7, with D uncertain. The CDR3 has 13 residues. CDR1 is KGHSH, CDR2 LQKENI, per germline. Trimming stripped 0 bases from V and 3 bases from J, with 6 bases between. The CDR3 DNA follows: TGTGCCAGCTCACCACCGCATCTCTACGAGCAGTACTTC. Translated: CASSPPHLYEQYF.

CDR3 in DNA: TGCGCCAGCAGCCGAAGGGAGGGCACAGATACGCAGTATTTT. It yields the protein CASSRREGTDTQYF. The genes are TRBV4-3 and TRBJ2-3; maybe TRBD2 (6 bases). Germline V lookup: CDR1 LGHNA, CDR2 YSLEER. Trimming took 4 bases from V and 1 from J, leaving 9 bases between them. The CDR3 runs 14 residues.

This chain uses TRBV18 with TRBJ2-2; no clear D. The V end was cut by 0 bases, the J end by 5 bases, with 19 bases between. Looked up from germline, CDR1 is KGHSH and CDR2 is LQKENI. This CDR3 region has 18 residues. CDR3 DNA sequence: TGTGCCAGCTCACCACCGAGTGTGAACATGGATTTTACCGGGGAGCTGTTTTTT. It codes for CASSPPSVNMDFTGELFF.